These T cell receptor beta chains were read from a single sample in a study of identical twins. TCRdb re-derived calls from the 5' RACE reads in MiXCR, one entry per CDR3 protein. The sample shows around 510,000 distinct CDR3 sequences, 14% of them seen only once. The same specimen was also included in a second study, on yellow fever vaccine responses in identical twins.

The specimen was CD4+ T cells sorted from blood. The receptors come from a woman aged 18-29 years in good health. Both conserved end residues are part of each CDR3. The D gene is left open where the match is weak. Size is stated for part of the rows, as once, few or many counts, or as a class when the clone is expanded.

.	TRBD1	TRBV7-9	TRBJ1-2	TGTGCCAGCAGCTTAGAAGGACAGGGGAACTATGGCTACACCTTC	CASSLEGQGNYGYTF
.	.	TRBV3-1	TRBJ2-7	TGTGCCAGCAGCTCCTTTGAACGGGACGGTAACTACGAGCAGTACTTC	CASSSFERDGNYEQYF
few	TRBD2	TRBV5-1	TRBJ2-7	TGCGCCAGCAGCACCGGGACTACTCTCTCCTACGAGCAGTACTTC	CASSTGTTLSYEQYF
few	.	TRBV18	TRBJ2-1	TGTGCCAGCTCACGGACAGAGCTAACCTACAATGAGCAGTTCTTC	CASSRTELTYNEQFF
.	.	TRBV7-2	TRBJ1-6	TGTGCCAGCAGCTTGACCATCCATAATTCACCCCTCCACTTT	CASSLTIHNSPLHF
.	.	TRBV2	TRBJ2-1	TGTGCCAGCAGGGATCAATACAATGAGCAGTTCTTC	CASRDQYNEQFF
.	.	TRBV6-2/TRBV6-3	TRBJ2-2	TGTGCCAGCAGAGATCAGGGGCTCAATCCGCAGCTGTTTTTT	CASRDQGLNPQLFF
few	TRBD1	TRBV6-5	TRBJ1-2	TGTGCCAGCAGTTACTCGAACAGGGGCTATGGCTACACCTTC	CASSYSNRGYGYTF
.	TRBD2	TRBV5-1	TRBJ2-4	TGCGCCAGCAGCTCGACTAGCGGGGGGTTCAAAAACATTCAGTACTTC	CASSSTSGGFKNIQYF
many	.	TRBV15	TRBJ1-2	TGTGCCACCAGCAGAGATGACTATGGCTACACCTTC	CATSRDDYGYTF
.	TRBD2	TRBV6-2/TRBV6-3	TRBJ2-7	TGTGCCAGCAGCACCAACATTGCCCGGCCTAGCGGGAGATTAGTCCACGAGCAGTACTTC	CASSTNIARPSGRLVHEQYF
few	TRBD1	TRBV7-3	TRBJ2-1	TGTGCCAGCAGCTTAAACGTTGGGACAGGGCCTGCAAATGAGCAGTTCTTC	CASSLNVGTGPANEQFF
few	.	TRBV7-2	TRBJ2-2	TGTGCCAGCAGCTTATGGGGTCGGGCGACCGGGGAGCTGTTTTTT	CASSLWGRATGELFF
few	.	TRBV12-3/TRBV12-4	TRBJ2-1	TGTGCCAGCAGTTATATGAGGGACGCCGCCTACAATGAGCAGTTCTTC	CASSYMRDAAYNEQFF
.	TRBD1	TRBV3-1	TRBJ2-1	TGTGCCAGCAGCCAGGTTTCGACAGGGTCCTACAATGAGCAGTTCTTC	CASSQVSTGSYNEQFF
.	.	TRBV6-5	TRBJ2-2	TGTGCCAGCACCCGGAAGGGCACGAACACCGGGGAGCTGTTTTTT	CASTRKGTNTGELFF
few	TRBD2	TRBV20-1	TRBJ2-3	TGCAGTGCTAGACCCCGCGGACGGTCGGGGGGGAACCCAGATACGCAGTATTTT	CSARPRGRSGGNPDTQYF
few	.	TRBV7-9	TRBJ2-3	TGTGCCAGCAGCTTTGCTCGGGGGTTTCCCACAGATACGCAGTATTTT	CASSFARGFPTDTQYF
.	.	TRBV7-2	TRBJ2-2	TGTGCCAGCAGCTTAGTAACAGGGAAGAACACCGGGGAGCTGTTTTTT	CASSLVTGKNTGELFF
few	.	TRBV2	TRBJ1-2	TGTGCCAGCAGTGCCCCGGGACGGTACTATGGCTACACCTTC	CASSAPGRYYGYTF
many	.	TRBV7-9	TRBJ2-7	TGTGCCAGCAGCTTAGAGGCAGGGGTACGCGATTACGAGCAGTACTTC	CASSLEAGVRDYEQYF
many	TRBD2	TRBV10-3	TRBJ2-2	TGTGCCATCAGTGCTTCCACCGGGACTAGCGGGAAGAACACCGGGGAGCTGTTTTTT	CAISASTGTSGKNTGELFF
many	TRBD2	TRBV12-3/TRBV12-4	TRBJ2-1	TGTGCCAGCAGTTGGGAGGGTCCCCAATTCCACAATGAGCAGTTCTTC	CASSWEGPQFHNEQFF
few	.	TRBV7-8	TRBJ2-6	TGTGCCAGCACCCGATTCGATGCTGGGGCCAACGTCCTGACTTTC	CASTRFDAGANVLTF
many	.	TRBV28	TRBJ2-1	TGTGCCAGCAGTTTTAAAGGTCTAGCCATATACAATGAGCAGTTCTTC	CASSFKGLAIYNEQFF
.	TRBD1	TRBV15	TRBJ2-1	TGTGCCACCCGCCGGGACAGGGGGTTCAATGAGCAGTTCTTC	CATRRDRGFNEQFF
.	.	TRBV14	TRBJ1-1	TGTGCCAGCAGCCAAGTTCCTGGAACAAGTGAAGCTTTCTTT	CASSQVPGTSEAFF
once	.	TRBV6-1	TRBJ2-3	TGTGCCAGCACAAGGGGGGGCCGAGATACGCAGTATTTT	CASTRGGRDTQYF
.	TRBD1	TRBV7-9	TRBJ1-4	TGTGCCAGCAGCAGTCCCGGGACAGTGGAAAAACTGTTTTTT	CASSSPGTVEKLFF
many	.	TRBV7-8	TRBJ1-6	TGTGCCAGCAGCCCATCCAGGGAAACACCCCTCCACTTT	CASSPSRETPLHF
.	.	TRBV27	TRBJ2-1	TGTGCCTCGGGTGTGTACAATGAGCAGTTCTTC	CASGVYNEQFF
many	.	TRBV7-2	TRBJ2-5	TGTGCCAGCAGCTTAATATCCGGAGTGGAGACCCAGTACTTC	CASSLISGVETQYF
few	TRBD2	TRBV6-5	TRBJ2-7	TGTGCCAGCAGTTACTCGAGCGGGGGTTTCTACGAGCAGTACTTC	CASSYSSGGFYEQYF
.	TRBD2	TRBV5-4	TRBJ2-1	TGTGCCAGCAGGCGGGAGGGCCGAAATGAGCAGTTCTTC	CASRREGRNEQFF
many	TRBD1	TRBV7-2	TRBJ1-5	TGTGCCAGCAGCTTCGGGACAGGGGGAGGGGGTCAGCCCCAGCATTTT	CASSFGTGGGGQPQHF
.	TRBD1	TRBV5-6	TRBJ1-1	TGTGCCAGCAGCAAAGACAGGGGGCGCGGGGAAGCTTTCTTT	CASSKDRGRGEAFF
many	.	TRBV3-1	TRBJ2-7	TGTGCCAGCAGCTTCTTGACTGGATACGAGCAGTACTTC	CASSFLTGYEQYF
.	TRBD2	TRBV4-1	TRBJ2-1	TGCGCCAGCAGCCCCACCCACCCGGGGGGAGTTGAGCAGTTCTTC	CASSPTHPGGVEQFF
.	TRBD2	TRBV20-1	TRBJ2-3	TGCAGTGCTTGGGGGCGGGGGGGCGCCGGAGATACGCAGTATTTT	CSAWGRGGAGDTQYF
few	.	TRBV7-8	TRBJ2-4	TGTGCCAGCAGCTTAGTGGCAGGGAGCCACATTCAGTACTTC	CASSLVAGSHIQYF
.	TRBD2	TRBV11-1	TRBJ2-7	TGTGCCAGCAGCTTAGCGCAGTCCCGCGGGAGGATCTACGAGCAGTACTTC	CASSLAQSRGRIYEQYF
once	.	TRBV6-1	TRBJ2-2	TGTGCCAGCAGTGGCCTAGAGGCCACCGGGGAGCTGTTTTTT	CASSGLEATGELFF
.	TRBD2	TRBV6-2/TRBV6-3	TRBJ2-3	TGTGCCAGCAGGCGGGAGGGCCTTGGGACAGATACGCAGTATTTT	CASRREGLGTDTQYF
.	TRBD2	TRBV23-1	TRBJ2-1	TGCGCCGGGGGGGGGAGCTCCTACAATGAGCAGTTCTTC	CAGGGSSYNEQFF
few	.	TRBV4-1	TRBJ2-5	TGCGCCAGCAGCCCTGGGACGGTAGAACAAGAGACCCAGTACTTC	CASSPGTVEQETQYF